The 17 T cell receptor beta chains listed next were all sequenced from one sample in a study of blood T cell repertoires in COVID-19. TCRdb's copy holds only in-frame clones and misses some; the assay was immunoSEQ multiplex PCR. There are some 460,000 clones in the sample; 87% occur only once, and under 2.5% lies in the top ten. What was sequenced was PBMCs or T cells enriched from blood (not recorded which). These receptors came from a young woman with acute COVID-19.

J is TRBJ2-5 and V is TRBV19, with 8 bases identical to TRBD2. The germline gives CDR1 LNHDA, CDR2 SQIVND (reference sequence). V lost 4 bases, J lost 1 base, and 5 bases stayed unmatched. The CDR3 loop spans 15 amino acids. CDR3 sequence: CASSTVAGPQETQYF. The CDR3 bases are TGTGCCAGTAGTACCGTAGCGGGGCCCCAAGAGACCCAGTACTTC.

The chain links TRBV7-6 to TRBJ2-3; the D gene is possibly TRBD2 (5 bases). Per the germline V gene, CDR1 is SGHVS and CDR2 is FNYEAQ. The CDR3 has 14 residues. Trimming shortened V by 5 bases and J by 3 bases, and 12 bases separated the two germline ends. Here the CDR3 reads CASSGGSGTDTQYF. Here the CDR3 DNA reads TGTGCCAGCAGCGGTGGTTCGGGGACAGATACGCAGTATTTT.

This sequence joins TRBV3-1 (or the pseudogene TRBV3-2) and TRBJ1-5; a possible D gene is TRBD1 (6 bases). The length of the CDR3 is 16 residues. Germline CDR1 and CDR2: LGHDT and YNNKEL (reference sequence). The V and J ends lost 1 base and 0 bases respectively, with 10 bases between them. CDR3 bases: TGTGCCAGCAGCCAAGGGACAGCAAATAGCAATCAGCCCCAGCATTTT. Its translation is CASSQGTANSNQPQHF.

The table lists this clone with a count of one. This rearrangement joins TRBV11-2 to TRBJ2-7; 7 bases map to TRBD1. Germline V lookup: CDR1 SGHAT, CDR2 FQNNGV. CDR3 length equals 15 residues. Germline trimming cut 3 bases from V and 3 bases from J; bases unmatched to any gene: 8. The CDR3 nucleotides read TGTGCCAGCAGCTTCGGACAGGAGACTTACTACGAGCAGTACTTC. Its protein is CASSFGQETYYEQYF.

V gene TRBV11-2 combines with J gene TRBJ2-2, with no clear D. Germline values: CDR1 SGHAT, CDR2 FQNNGV. Trimming left V 1 base short and J 4 bases short, with 10 bases between. The CDR3 consists of 15 residues. The CDR3 reads CASSLVYYGTGELFF. The CDR3 DNA is TGTGCCAGCAGCTTAGTTTATTACGGCACCGGGGAGCTGTTTTTT.

For this clone: Other DNA sequences of this sample code for an identical CDR3. The V call is TRBV12-3 or TRBV12-4, the J call TRBJ1-3; D remains unclear. Trimming removed 4 bases from V and 4 bases from J, with 5 bases in between. The CDR3 is 12 residues long. The CDR3, as DNA: TGTGCCAGCAGTTCACAAGGAAACACCATATATTTT. This gives the protein CASSSQGNTIYF.

The rearrangement uses TRBV11-2 and TRBJ2-3; 13 bases align to TRBD2. The V gene end was trimmed by 5 bases and the J gene end by 2 bases; junction bases not matched to a gene: 7. Germline assignment: CDR1 SGHAT and CDR2 FQNNGV. The CDR3 is 17 residues long. Here the CDR3 reads CASSPRTSGGFTDTQYF. The DNA for the CDR3 is TGTGCCAGCAGCCCAAGGACTAGCGGGGGATTCACAGATACGCAGTATTTT.

The gene calls are TRBV7-9 and TRBJ1-1; 10 nucleotides align to TRBD1. CDR1 and CDR2 (germline): SEHNR, FQNEAQ (reference sequence). Trimming removed 1 base from V and 4 bases from J; junction bases left unmatched: 3. This CDR3 comprises 15 residues. The CDR3 reads CASSLGQGALTEAFF. CDR3 sequence (DNA): TGTGCCAGCAGCTTAGGACAGGGGGCCCTCACTGAAGCTTTCTTT.

V gene TRBV7-3 combines with J gene TRBJ2-1; D may be TRBD2 (5 bases). V shed 5 bases and J shed 3 bases, with 17 bases lying between them. The CDR3 has 16 amino acids. Germline assignment: CDR1 SGHTA and CDR2 FQGTGA. The CDR3, as DNA: TGTGCCAGCAGCCGACGCCTTAGCGATGGCTACAATGAGCAGTTCTTC. Its protein product is CASSRRLSDGYNEQFF.

This clone was seen only once. The chain carries TRBV27 and TRBJ2-1, with D perhaps matching TRBD2 (6 bases). The length of the CDR3 is 16 residues. V shed 6 bases and J shed 3 bases, with 18 bases lying between them. The germline gives CDR1 MNHEY, CDR2 SMNVEV (reference sequence). The CDR3 nucleotides are TGTGCCAGCAGCCCCCGGCGGGGAGGCCTCTACAATGAGCAGTTCTTC. Its translation is CASSPRRGGLYNEQFF.

V and J are TRBV7-9 and TRBJ1-5, with D perhaps TRBD1 (5 bases). In germline, CDR1 is SEHNR, CDR2 FQNEAQ (reference sequence). The CDR3 runs 14 residues. The ends were cut back, 4 bases at V and 7 bases at J, with 14 bases in the middle. The chain's CDR3 is CASSSTREGQPQHF. The CDR3 bases are TGTGCCAGCAGCTCAACAAGGGAGGGGCAGCCCCAGCATTTT.

The chain is built from TRBV7-2 and TRBJ2-1; D is unclear. Trimming left V 3 bases short and J 7 bases short, with 10 bases between. Germline V gives CDR1 SGHTA, CDR2 FQGNSA. The length of the CDR3 is 13 residues. CDR3 amino acids: CASSFYLSNEQFF. CDR3 in DNA: TGTGCCAGCAGCTTTTACCTATCGAATGAGCAGTTCTTC.

The genes are TRBV5-1 and TRBJ1-6; TRBD1 might be the D (6 bases). V was shortened by 0 bases and J by 9 bases, with 13 bases between the two germline ends. This CDR3 region has 15 residues. Germline CDR1 is SGHRS and CDR2 is YFSETQ. The CDR3 protein is CASSLAAGESSPLHF. The CDR3 bases are TGCGCCAGCAGCTTGGCGGCAGGGGAAAGTTCACCCCTCCACTTT.

The CDR3 protein is CASSLGGGVYEQYF. The CDR3 coding sequence is TGTGCCAGCAGCTTGGGGGGGGGCGTTTACGAGCAGTACTTC. V is TRBV7-2 and J is TRBJ2-7; D is possibly TRBD2 (7 bases). The CDR3 length is 14 residues. Germline-derived CDR1 and CDR2 are SGHTA and FQGNSA. Trimming took 3 bases from V and 4 from J, leaving 13 bases between them.

The rearrangement uses TRBV18 and TRBJ2-3; 8 nucleotides align to TRBD2. V gave up 4 bases and J gave up 6 bases; unmatched junction bases: 6. The CDR3 has 14 amino acids. Looked up from germline, CDR1 is KGHSH and CDR2 is LQKENI. The CDR3: CASSLTGGRDTQYF. CDR3 sequence (DNA): TGTGCCAGCTCACTTACCGGCGGGAGGGATACGCAGTATTTT.

The chain has TRBV11-2 and TRBJ2-3, with 7 bases lining up with TRBD1. CDR3 length: 15 residues. Germline V gene data show CDR1 as SGHAT and CDR2 as FQNNGV. V dropped 7 bases and J dropped 3; count of bases not matched to a gene: 10. CDR3 in DNA: TGTGCCAGCACGCTGGCGGGCAGGGGGACAGATACGCAGTATTTT. As protein: CASTLAGRGTDTQYF.

For this clone: Other DNA variants within this sample encode the same CDR3. The CDR3 loop is CASSETGYGYTF. Here the CDR3 DNA reads TGTGCCAGCAGTGAAACAGGGTATGGCTACACCTTC. This rearrangement joins TRBV2 to TRBJ1-2, with D perhaps TRBD1 (6 bases). The V end was cut by 2 bases, the J end by 5 bases, with 6 bases between. This CDR3 is built from 12 residues. Germline CDR1 is SNHLY and CDR2 is FYNNEI.